The 11 T cell receptor beta chains below were found in one sample sequenced in a study of PD-1 blockade in classical Hodgkin lymphoma. Exposure to brentuximab vedotin varied, and each patient had relapsed following autologous stem cell transplantation. Assay: immunoSEQ multiplex PCR; the TCRdb copy retains only in-frame clones and omits some. The sample consists of 50,000 to 75,000 clones, 88% of them appearing once. Here the sequenced sample was peripheral blood mononuclear cells (PBMCs), taken before the second cycle of nivolumab. These receptors all come from a human donor with classical Hodgkin lymphoma.

The V and J genes are TRBV7-9 and TRBJ1-3; D call uncertain. Germline V gene sequence: CDR1 SEHNR, CDR2 FQNEAQ (reference sequence). Trimming cost V 6 bases and J 0 bases, with 9 bases left between them. The CDR3 loop spans 14 amino acids. CDR3 in DNA: TGTGCCAGCAGTCAGGTAGTCTCTGGAAACACCATATATTTT. Translation: CASSQVVSGNTIYF.

The count of this clone is one. The gene calls are TRBV5-1 and TRBJ1-2, with a weak D call TRBD1 (5 bases). CDR3 length: 14 residues. Germline CDR1 reads SGHRS; CDR2 reads YFSETQ. The V and J ends lost 4 bases and 7 bases respectively, with 17 bases between them. The DNA for the CDR3 is TGCGCCAGCAGCGCGACAGACCCGCTACTTGGCTACACCTTC. Translation: CASSATDPLLGYTF.

This chain connects TRBV7-8 to TRBJ1-1; no definite D call. The CDR3 runs to 13 residues. Trimming stripped 1 base from V and 3 bases from J, with 6 bases between. Germline CDR1 reads SGHVS; CDR2 reads FQNEAQ. The CDR3 region has the DNA TGTGCCAGCAGCTTAGTCGGGGACACTGAAGCTTTCTTT. Translated: CASSLVGDTEAFF.

This chain uses TRBV5-5 with TRBJ1-2, with D possibly TRBD1 on 5 matching bases. The V and J ends lost 6 bases and 3 bases respectively, with 15 bases between them. Germline CDR1 reads SGHKS; CDR2 reads YYEKEE (reference sequence). The CDR3 covers 14 residues. CDR3 nucleotide sequence: TGTGCCAGCAAGGGGAACCCCGGCGACTATGGCTACACCTTC. This codes for CASKGNPGDYGYTF.

The gene calls are TRBV5-1 and TRBJ1-3; 7 nucleotides agree with TRBD1. Germline CDR1 SGHRS, CDR2 YFSETQ. The CDR3 is 14 residues long. V was pared by 0 bases and J by 7 bases, with 4 bases of the junction left unmatched. CDR3 DNA sequence: TGCGCCAGCAGCTTGGAAGACAGGGCTAACACCATATATTTT. Amino acid sequence: CASSLEDRANTIYF.

The chain recombines TRBV5-1 with TRBJ2-2; D may be TRBD2 (5 bases). The CDR3 extends over 15 amino acids. Trimming removed 4 bases at V and 1 base at J, with 11 bases between. CDR1 is SGHRS, CDR2 YFSETQ, per germline. The CDR3 is CASSPTNENTGELFF. The CDR3 nucleotides are TGCGCCAGCAGCCCGACTAACGAGAACACCGGGGAGCTGTTTTTT.

CDR3 sequence reads: CASSPTGDNTDTQYF. The CDR3 bases are TGCGCCAGCAGCCCAACAGGGGATAACACAGATACGCAGTATTTT. The V and J genes are TRBV5-1 and TRBJ2-3; TRBD1 matches 7 bases. The CDR3 length is 15 residues. The germline V gene has CDR1 SGHRS and CDR2 YFSETQ. J lost 2 bases, V lost 4 bases, and 7 bases had no gene match.

V gene TRBV4-1 combines with J gene TRBJ1-5; D gene uncertain. The CDR3 contains 15 residues. The germline gives CDR1 MGHRA, CDR2 YSYEKL. Between the trimmed V and J ends, which lost 3 bases and 6 bases, there was a span of 15 bases. The CDR3 sequence is CASSQVVGVGQPQHF. The DNA for the CDR3 is TGCGCCAGCAGCCAGGTCGTCGGGGTGGGTCAGCCCCAGCATTTT.

The V and J genes are TRBV12-1 and TRBJ1-6; the tabulated D call, TRBD1, remains unverified against the DNA. TRBV12-1 is a pseudogene locus. This CDR3 is 18 amino acids long. The CDR3, as DNA: TGTGCCAGCGGGGACAGGGCCAACCGAAGCTCCTATAATTCACCCCTCCACTTT. Protein product: CASGDRANRSSYNSPLHF.

This clone has a single count. The genes are TRBV7-8 and TRBJ2-1, with D perhaps TRBD2 (5 bases). V shed 5 bases and J shed 10 bases, with 12 bases lying between them. Germline CDR1 reads SGHVS; CDR2 reads FQNEAQ. The CDR3 has 12 residues. The CDR3 here is CASSPGGGEQFF. The DNA for the CDR3 is TGTGCCAGCAGCCCAGGAGGAGGAGAGCAGTTCTTC.

The CDR3 reads CASSPSRVDTQYF. The DNA of the CDR3 is TGCGCCAGCAGCCCCTCCAGGGTTGATACGCAGTATTTT. The genes are TRBV5-1 and TRBJ2-3; a weak D match, TRBD1 (5 bases). This CDR3 has 13 amino acids. Germline CDR1 SGHRS, CDR2 YFSETQ. Trimming pared 4 bases from V and 6 bases from J, leaving 12 bases between.